A single sample gave rise to the 7 T cell receptor beta chains below, sequenced in a study of cytomegalovirus exposure and HLA in healthy donors. 60 Vbeta and 13 Jbeta primers were used in PCR. TCRdb keeps only in-frame clones here, not all; method: immunoSEQ multiplex PCR. Recorded for this sample: 150,000 to 200,000 clones. The sequencing input was PBMCs. These receptors all come from a woman aged 18-29 years in good health and CMV-seropositive.

The rearrangement joins TRBV7-9 to TRBJ1-1; 7 bases map to TRBD1. CDR1 SEHNR and CDR2 FQNEAQ come from the germline V gene (reference sequence). Trimming removed 4 bases from V and 0 bases from J; junction bases left unmatched: 5. CDR3 length equals 15 residues. The CDR3 spells CASSSGDRMNTEAFF. CDR3 DNA: TGTGCCAGCAGCTCAGGGGACAGAATGAACACTGAAGCTTTCTTT.

The chain is built from TRBV7-8 and TRBJ2-7; tentative D call: TRBD2 (6 bases). V shed 5 bases and J shed 2 bases, with 7 bases lying between them. This CDR3 comprises 12 residues. Germline V gene lookup returns CDR1 SGHVS and CDR2 FQNEAQ. The CDR3 is CASSRGTYEQYF. The CDR3 coding sequence is TGTGCCAGCAGCCGGGGGACCTACGAGCAGTACTTC. The full variable domain, rest sourced from reference TRBV7-8 and TRBJ2-7, is GAGVSQSPRYKVAKRGQDVALRCDPISGHVSLFWYQQALGQGPEFLTYFQNEAQLDKSGLPSDRFFAERPEGSVSTLKIQRTQQEDSAVYLCASSRGTYEQYFGPGTRLTVT.

The chain uses TRBV6-1 and TRBJ2-3, with 9 bases aligning to TRBD2. With V trimmed by 2 bases and J by 6 bases, 6 bases remained unmatched. This CDR3 comprises 15 residues. Germline V lookup: CDR1 MNHNS, CDR2 SASEGT. CDR3 coding DNA: TGTGCCAGCAGTGAAAACGGCGGGGGGGCCGATACGCAGTATTTT. It codes for CASSENGGGADTQYF.

This chain joins TRBV5-1 and TRBJ1-1; no clear D. Between the trimmed V and J ends, which lost 2 bases and 0 bases, there was a span of 17 bases. The CDR3 is made up of 17 amino acids. Germline assignment: CDR1 SGHRS and CDR2 YFSETQ. This CDR3 is CASSFGSPNTMNTEAFF. CDR3 bases: TGCGCCAGCAGCTTTGGGTCGCCCAATACTATGAACACTGAAGCTTTCTTT.

The gene calls are TRBV30 and TRBJ1-2; 8 bases align to TRBD1. The CDR3 has 16 residues. Germline trimming cut 0 bases from V and 3 bases from J; bases unmatched to any gene: 9. Germline V lookup: CDR1 GTSNPN, CDR2 SVGIG (reference sequence). The CDR3, as DNA: TGTGCCTGGAGTGTGGGATGGGGACAGGTGGACTATGGCTACACCTTC. Its protein is CAWSVGWGQVDYGYTF.

The chain recombines TRBV12-5 with TRBJ2-3; 10 bases are a match to TRBD2. The CDR3 has 15 amino acids. V was clipped by 5 bases and J by 2 bases; unmatched bases: 4. CDR1 and CDR2 (germline): LGHNT, FRNRAP. This CDR3 is CASGLGLANTDTQYF. Written as DNA, the CDR3 is TGTGCTAGTGGTCTGGGACTAGCGAACACAGATACGCAGTATTTT.

CDR3 nucleotides: TGTGCCAGCAGCAGAGGGACTCCGACTAGCACAGATACGCAGTATTTT. Residues: CASSRGTPTSTDTQYF. The chain is built from TRBV9 and TRBJ2-3; a weak D match, TRBD2 (6 bases). This CDR3 region has 16 residues. Germline lookup yields CDR1 SGDLS and CDR2 YYNGEE. Deletions cut 4 bases from V and 0 bases from J, with 15 bases between.